Presented here are 16 T cell receptor beta chains from one specimen sequenced in a study of blood T cell repertoires in COVID-19. Some clones are missing from TCRdb's copy, which holds only in-frame ones; the method was immunoSEQ multiplex PCR. The table shows approximately 400,000 clones, with 88% occurring only once. Sequenced material: PBMCs or T cells enriched from blood (not recorded which). The receptors here all came from a woman younger than 30 who had recovered from COVID-19.

V usage is TRBV27 and J usage is TRBJ1-3, with D possibly matching TRBD1 (5 bases). CDR3 length: 14 residues. Looked up from germline, CDR1 is MNHEY and CDR2 is SMNVEV (reference sequence). Deletions cut 6 bases from V and 1 base from J, with 10 bases between. The CDR3 protein is CASRLTGSGNTIYF. The CDR3 bases are TGTGCCAGCAGACTCACAGGATCTGGAAACACCATATATTTT.

The chain uses TRBV9 and TRBJ2-1; 8 bases are a match to TRBD2. Germline V gene sequence: CDR1 SGDLS, CDR2 YYNGEE. This CDR3 has 16 residues. The V segment lost 2 bases and the J segment 3 bases; nucleotides outside the gene matches: 7. The CDR3 coding sequence is TGTGCCAGCAGCGTCCAAAGCGGGGGACTCTACAATGAGCAGTTCTTC. It encodes CASSVQSGGLYNEQFF.

The chain is built from TRBV9 and TRBJ2-7; no reliable D call. V was clipped by 1 base and J by 4 bases, with 6 bases between them. Germline CDR1 SGDLS, CDR2 YYNGEE. This CDR3 comprises 12 residues. CDR3 region: CASSVNEYEQYF. Written as DNA, the CDR3 is TGTGCCAGCAGCGTAAATGAGTACGAGCAGTACTTC.

The chain recombines TRBV6-5 with TRBJ1-2, with 7 bases that match TRBD1. The CDR3 runs 12 residues. CDR1 is MNHEY and CDR2 is SVGAGI in the germline V gene. J gave up 5 bases and V 6 bases, and 3 bases lay outside the gene matches. This CDR3 reads CASSSGQYGYTF. The CDR3 DNA follows: TGTGCCAGCAGCTCGGGACAGTATGGCTACACCTTC.

The rearrangement links TRBV14 to TRBJ2-5, with TRBD1 as a possible D gene (6 bases). This CDR3 has 18 residues. The V and J ends lost 1 base and 2 bases respectively, with 20 bases between them. The germline V gene encodes CDR1 SGHDN and CDR2 FVKESK. This chain's CDR3 is CASSQGSSWTEKQETQYF. CDR3 nucleotide sequence: TGTGCCAGCAGCCAAGGTTCGAGTTGGACAGAAAAGCAAGAGACCCAGTACTTC. Complete variable domain (other parts from reference TRBV14 and TRBJ2-5): EAGVTQFPSHSVIEKGQTVTLRCDPISGHDNLYWYRRVMGKEIKFLLHFVKESKQDESGMPNNRFLAERTGGTYSTLKVQPAELEDSGVYFCASSQGSSWTEKQETQYFGPGTRLLVL.

V is TRBV29-1 and J is TRBJ2-1; 11 bases align to TRBD1. Germline V gives CDR1 SQVTM, CDR2 ANQGSEA. This CDR3 comprises 12 residues. V was pared by 7 bases and J by 6 bases, with 2 bases of the junction left unmatched. CDR3 bases: TGCAGCGCCGGGACAGGGGGCAATGAGCAGTTCTTC. It yields the protein CSAGTGGNEQFF.

The chain recombines TRBV4-3 with TRBJ1-2; tentative D call: TRBD1 (5 bases). The CDR3 runs to 14 residues. CDR1 and CDR2 from the germline V gene are LGHNA and YSLEER. V lost 1 base, J lost 6 bases, and 12 bases lay in between. CDR3 nucleotides: TGCGCCAGCAGCCAAGCAGGGCACCGAAATGGCTACACCTTC. Translation: CASSQAGHRNGYTF.

This clone has only one observation. J is TRBJ2-7 and V is TRBV29-1; 8 bases are shared with TRBD1. This CDR3 contains 14 residues. Germline lookup yields CDR1 SQVTM and CDR2 ANQGSEA. The V gene end was trimmed by 4 bases and the J gene end by 5 bases; junction bases not matched to a gene: 10. The CDR3 coding sequence is TGCAGCGTTGCGGCTGGACAGGGTTACGACGAGCAGTACTTC. It translates to CSVAAGQGYDEQYF.

The V call is TRBV9, the J call TRBJ2-7; TRBD2 agrees at 9 bases. The V and J ends lost 4 bases and 3 bases, in that order; junction bases with no gene match: 8. CDR1 and CDR2 (germline): SGDLS, YYNGEE. The CDR3 length is 15 residues. The CDR3 DNA is TGTGCCAGCAGCCCCGCCGGGACTAGCCTCTACGAGCAGTACTTC. Its translation is CASSPAGTSLYEQYF.

The chain recombines TRBV11-2 with TRBJ2-7, with D perhaps TRBD2 (5 bases). There are 13 residues in the CDR3. V gave up 3 bases and J gave up 5 bases, with 11 bases separating them. Germline loops: CDR1 SGHAT, CDR2 FQNNGV. For the CDR3, the DNA is TGTGCCAGCAGCTTGGAACTAGGGAACGAGCAGTACTTC. It is translated as CASSLELGNEQYF.

This chain connects TRBV7-3 to TRBJ2-7; D may be TRBD1 (5 bases). The CDR3 is made up of 15 amino acids. Trimming removed 0 bases at V and 4 bases at J, with 13 bases between. In germline, CDR1 is SGHTA, CDR2 FQGTGA. The CDR3 DNA is TGTGCCAGCAGCTTAACTGCAGGGTTGGGGTACGAGCAGTACTTC. Residues: CASSLTAGLGYEQYF.

This chain connects TRBV6-6 to TRBJ1-1; perhaps TRBD1 as D (6 bases). Germline assignment: CDR1 MNHNY and CDR2 SVGAGI (reference sequence). The CDR3 is made up of 15 amino acids. V was pared by 0 bases and J by 2 bases, with 10 bases between. In DNA, the CDR3 is TGTGCCAGCAGTTACTCGAACAGGGTAAACACTGAAGCTTTCTTT. This translates into CASSYSNRVNTEAFF.

The chain recombines TRBV10-3 with TRBJ2-3; 8 bases fit TRBD1. Per germline, CDR1 ENHRY and CDR2 SYGVKD. With 0 bases clipped from V and 4 bases from J, the junction kept 6 bases outside the gene matches. This CDR3 spans 16 amino acids. CDR3 nucleotides: TGTGCCATCAGTGAGTCGATTCAGGGGGCCCCAGATACGCAGTATTTT. It encodes CAISESIQGAPDTQYF.

V gene TRBV11-3 combines with J gene TRBJ2-1; 8 bases align to TRBD2. The CDR3 spans 14 residues. V was pared by 5 bases and J by 7 bases, with 7 bases of the junction left unmatched. From germline, CDR1 is SGHNT and CDR2 YENEEA. CDR3 sequence (DNA): TGTGCCAGCAGCACCCGGGGGGGCCCGAATGAGCAGTTCTTC. It translates to CASSTRGGPNEQFF. The complete variable domain, with remaining parts taken from reference TRBV11-3 and TRBJ2-1, reads EAGVVQSPRYKIIEKKQPVAFWCNPISGHNTLYWYLQNLGQGPELLIRYENEEAVDDSQLPKDRFSAERLKGVDSTLKIQPAELGDSAVYLCASSTRGGPNEQFFGPGTRLTVL.

The chain carries TRBV19 and TRBJ1-2; 9 bases map to TRBD1. CDR1 is LNHDA and CDR2 is SQIVND in the germline V gene (reference sequence). V was pared by 10 bases and J by 3 bases, with 12 bases of the junction left unmatched. The CDR3 consists of 15 residues. The DNA for the CDR3 is TGTGCCACAAACAGGGGGCGGACGGGCGACTATGGCTACACCTTC. As protein: CATNRGRTGDYGYTF.

The chain joins TRBV5-4 to TRBJ1-1; TRBD1 aligns across 9 bases. Germline V gives CDR1 SGHNT, CDR2 YYREEE (reference sequence). The CDR3 runs 14 residues. Losses at the gene ends were 5 bases for V and 5 bases for J; bases not matched to a gene: 7. The chain's CDR3 is CASRSGTGSTEAFF. The CDR3, as DNA: TGTGCCAGCAGGTCCGGGACAGGGAGTACTGAAGCTTTCTTT.